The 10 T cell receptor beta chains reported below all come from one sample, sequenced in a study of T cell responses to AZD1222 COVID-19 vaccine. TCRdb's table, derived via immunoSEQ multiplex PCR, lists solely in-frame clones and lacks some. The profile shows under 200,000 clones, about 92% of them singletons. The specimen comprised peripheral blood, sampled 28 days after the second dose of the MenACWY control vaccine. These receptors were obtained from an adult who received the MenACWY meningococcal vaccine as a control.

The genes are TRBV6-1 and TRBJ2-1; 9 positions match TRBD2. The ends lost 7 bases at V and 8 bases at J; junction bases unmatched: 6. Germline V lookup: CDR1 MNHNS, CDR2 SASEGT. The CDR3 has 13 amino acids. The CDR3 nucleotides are TGTGCCAGCAAAAGCGGGAGGTGGGATGAGCAGTTCTTC. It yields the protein CASKSGRWDEQFF.

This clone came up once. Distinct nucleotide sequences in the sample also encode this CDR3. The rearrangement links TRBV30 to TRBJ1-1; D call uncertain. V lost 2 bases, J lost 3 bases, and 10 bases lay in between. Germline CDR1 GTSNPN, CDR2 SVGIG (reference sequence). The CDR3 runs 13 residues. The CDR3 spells CAWSRNRDTEAFF. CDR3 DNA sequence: TGTGCCTGGAGTAGGAATCGAGACACTGAAGCTTTCTTT.

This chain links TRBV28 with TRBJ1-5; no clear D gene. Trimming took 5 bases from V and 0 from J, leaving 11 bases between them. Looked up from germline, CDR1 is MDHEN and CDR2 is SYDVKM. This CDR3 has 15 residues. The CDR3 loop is CASSPDSVSNQPQHF. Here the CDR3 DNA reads TGTGCCAGCAGTCCCGACTCAGTTAGCAATCAGCCCCAGCATTTT.

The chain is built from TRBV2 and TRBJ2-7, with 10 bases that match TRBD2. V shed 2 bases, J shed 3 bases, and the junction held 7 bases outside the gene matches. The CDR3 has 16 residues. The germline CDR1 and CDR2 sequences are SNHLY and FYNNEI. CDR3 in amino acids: CASSEQLAGENYEQYF. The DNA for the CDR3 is TGTGCCAGCAGTGAACAGCTAGCGGGAGAAAACTACGAGCAGTACTTC.

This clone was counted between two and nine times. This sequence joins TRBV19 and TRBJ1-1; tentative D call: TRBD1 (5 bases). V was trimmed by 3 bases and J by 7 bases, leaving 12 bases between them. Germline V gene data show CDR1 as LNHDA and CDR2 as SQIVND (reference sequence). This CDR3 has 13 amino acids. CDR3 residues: CASSIFGGFEAFF. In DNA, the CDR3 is TGTGCCAGTAGTATCTTCGGGGGTTTTGAAGCTTTCTTT.

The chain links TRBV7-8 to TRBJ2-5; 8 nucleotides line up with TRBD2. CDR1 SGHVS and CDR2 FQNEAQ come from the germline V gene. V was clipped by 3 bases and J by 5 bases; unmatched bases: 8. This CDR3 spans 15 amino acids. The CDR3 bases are TGTGCCAGCAGCTTCGGGGGGGCGCTAGGGGAGACCCAGTACTTC. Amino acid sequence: CASSFGGALGETQYF.

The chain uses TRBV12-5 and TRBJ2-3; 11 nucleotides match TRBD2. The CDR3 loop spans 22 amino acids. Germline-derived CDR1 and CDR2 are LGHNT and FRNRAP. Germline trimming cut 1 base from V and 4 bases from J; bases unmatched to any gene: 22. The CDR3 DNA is TGTGCTAGTGGTTTGGCGCCTCCGGGGGGGACTAGCGGATCCAAGGGGCCAGATACGCAGTATTTT. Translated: CASGLAPPGGTSGSKGPDTQYF.

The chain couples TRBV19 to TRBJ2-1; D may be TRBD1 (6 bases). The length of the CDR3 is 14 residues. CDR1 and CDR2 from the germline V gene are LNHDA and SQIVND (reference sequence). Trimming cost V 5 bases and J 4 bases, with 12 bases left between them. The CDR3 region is CASSGTPLYNEQFF. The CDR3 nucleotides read TGTGCCAGTAGTGGGACACCGTTGTACAATGAGCAGTTCTTC.

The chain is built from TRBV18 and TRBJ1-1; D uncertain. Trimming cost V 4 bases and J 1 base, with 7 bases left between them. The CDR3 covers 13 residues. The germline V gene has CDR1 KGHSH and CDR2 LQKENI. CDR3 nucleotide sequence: TGTGCCAGCTCACAACTCCCGAACACTGAAGCTTTCTTT. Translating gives CASSQLPNTEAFF.

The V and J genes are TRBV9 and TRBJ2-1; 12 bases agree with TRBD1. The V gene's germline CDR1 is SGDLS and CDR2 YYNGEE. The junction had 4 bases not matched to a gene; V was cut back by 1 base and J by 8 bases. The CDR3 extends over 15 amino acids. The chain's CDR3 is CASSVQGQGAYEQFF. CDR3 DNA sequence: TGTGCCAGCAGCGTACAGGGACAGGGGGCATATGAGCAGTTCTTC.